These T cell receptor beta chains were read from a single sample in a study of blood T cells in healthy people across ages. MiXCR, applied by TCRdb to the 5' RACE reads, yields one record per CDR3 protein. The table lists around 1,500,000 distinct CDR3 sequences, over 25% of them singletons, with roughly 8% in the top ten. The specimen sequenced was blood. These TCRs come from a woman aged 25-40 years in good health. The CDR3 runs from the conserved cysteine through the conserved F or W. D genes are given only for firm matches. Only part of the rows carry a size: once, few, many, or a class if the clone is expanded.

J gene: TRBJ2-1; V gene: TRBV28; clone size: -; D gene: -; CDR3 length: 15; CDR3 DNA: TGTACCAGCAGCCCGGCTGGGGTTAGAAACAATGAGCAGTTCTTC; CDR3 protein: CTSSPAGVRNNEQFF
J gene: TRBJ2-1; V gene: TRBV29-1; clone size: -; D gene: TRBD2; CDR3 length: 16; CDR3 DNA: TGCAGCGTAGGAACTTCCGGACTAACCGGGAGGAATGAGCAGTTCTTC; CDR3 protein: CSVGTSGLTGRNEQFF
J gene: TRBJ2-7; V gene: TRBV6-1; clone size: few; D gene: TRBD2; CDR3 length: 14; CDR3 DNA: TGTGCCAGCACCCGGGATGGGGGGGCCTACGAGCAGTACTTC; CDR3 protein: CASTRDGGAYEQYF
J gene: TRBJ2-3; V gene: TRBV12-5; clone size: few; D gene: -; CDR3 length: 13; CDR3 DNA: TGTGCTAGTGGTTGGGAAGACTTCGATACGCAGTATTTT; CDR3 protein: CASGWEDFDTQYF
J gene: TRBJ2-1; V gene: TRBV7-9; clone size: few; D gene: -; CDR3 length: 13; CDR3 DNA: TGTGCCAGCAGCCCTAACCCAATATATGAGCAGTTCTTC; CDR3 protein: CASSPNPIYEQFF
J gene: TRBJ2-1; V gene: TRBV20-1; clone size: -; D gene: -; CDR3 length: 11; CDR3 DNA: TGCACCCTGGACAGCGACAATGAGCAGTTCTTC; CDR3 protein: CTLDSDNEQFF
J gene: TRBJ2-3; V gene: TRBV20-1; clone size: -; D gene: TRBD2; CDR3 length: 12; CDR3 DNA: TGCAGCGCGACTAGCGGGTCAGATACGCAGTATTTT; CDR3 protein: CSATSGSDTQYF
J gene: TRBJ1-2; V gene: TRBV4-1; clone size: few; D gene: -; CDR3 length: 15; CDR3 DNA: TGCGCCAGCAGCCAAGTAGGGTCAGGAATATATGGCTACACCTTC; CDR3 protein: CASSQVGSGIYGYTF
J gene: TRBJ1-6; V gene: TRBV3-1; clone size: few; D gene: -; CDR3 length: 13; CDR3 DNA: TGTGCCAGCAGCTATGGGTCTTTGTCACCCCTCCACTTT; CDR3 protein: CASSYGSLSPLHF
J gene: TRBJ2-7; V gene: TRBV5-5; clone size: -; D gene: TRBD1; CDR3 length: 17; CDR3 DNA: TGTGCCAGCAGCCTACTCCTTCCGGGACAGGGGAATAGGGAGCAGTACTTC; CDR3 protein: CASSLLLPGQGNREQYF
J gene: TRBJ1-1; V gene: TRBV5-1; clone size: few; D gene: -; CDR3 length: 16; CDR3 DNA: TGCGCCAGCAGCTTGGGTGGGCCGGTTATGAACACTGAAGCTTTCTTT; CDR3 protein: CASSLGGPVMNTEAFF
J gene: TRBJ2-7; V gene: TRBV12-3/TRBV12-4; clone size: few; D gene: -; CDR3 length: 14; CDR3 DNA: TGTGCCAGCAGTCCCCCGGTACCAGGAGGCGAGCAGTACTTC; CDR3 protein: CASSPPVPGGEQYF
J gene: TRBJ1-1; V gene: TRBV5-5; clone size: -; D gene: TRBD1; CDR3 length: 15; CDR3 DNA: TGTGCCAGCAGCTCAACGGGACAGGGATTCACTGAAGCTTTCTTT; CDR3 protein: CASSSTGQGFTEAFF
J gene: TRBJ2-3; V gene: TRBV29-1; clone size: -; D gene: -; CDR3 length: 12; CDR3 DNA: TGCAGCGCCCAACAAAGCACAGATACGCAGTATTTT; CDR3 protein: CSAQQSTDTQYF
J gene: TRBJ1-4; V gene: TRBV30; clone size: few; D gene: -; CDR3 length: 13; CDR3 DNA: TGTGCCTGGAGTGCAGGGATGAATGAAAAACTGTTTTTT; CDR3 protein: CAWSAGMNEKLFF
J gene: TRBJ1-6; V gene: TRBV12-3/TRBV12-4; clone size: few; D gene: TRBD1; CDR3 length: 14; CDR3 DNA: TGTGCCAGCAGCCTGGGACAGCAACATTCACCCCTCCACTTT; CDR3 protein: CASSLGQQHSPLHF
J gene: TRBJ1-5; V gene: TRBV2; clone size: many; D gene: -; CDR3 length: 13; CDR3 DNA: TGTGCCAGCAGCCGGCAGGGTTCCCAGCCCCAGCATTTT; CDR3 protein: CASSRQGSQPQHF
J gene: TRBJ2-1; V gene: TRBV7-2; clone size: -; D gene: TRBD2; CDR3 length: 15; CDR3 DNA: TGTGCCAGCAGGTATGGGACTAGCGCCTACAATGAGCAGTTCTTC; CDR3 protein: CASRYGTSAYNEQFF
J gene: TRBJ1-5; V gene: TRBV28; clone size: -; D gene: -; CDR3 length: 14; CDR3 DNA: TGTGCCAGCAGTAACGGGCGGGACAATCAGCCCCAGCATTTT; CDR3 protein: CASSNGRDNQPQHF
J gene: TRBJ2-1; V gene: TRBV12-3/TRBV12-4; clone size: -; D gene: -; CDR3 length: 15; CDR3 DNA: TGTGCCGGCAGTTTAGCACAGGGAGACTTCGATGAGCAGTTCTTC; CDR3 protein: CAGSLAQGDFDEQFF
J gene: TRBJ2-7; V gene: TRBV28; clone size: -; D gene: -; CDR3 length: 14; CDR3 DNA: TGTGCCAGCACCGACTTTTGGGATGACTACGAGCAGTACTTC; CDR3 protein: CASTDFWDDYEQYF
J gene: TRBJ1-1; V gene: TRBV20-1; clone size: -; D gene: -; CDR3 length: 14; CDR3 DNA: TGCAGTGCCGCATCCAGGGTGGGGGACACTGAAGCTTTCTTT; CDR3 protein: CSAASRVGDTEAFF
J gene: TRBJ2-7; V gene: TRBV12-3/TRBV12-4; clone size: many; D gene: -; CDR3 length: 14; CDR3 DNA: TGTGCCAGCAGTCCGGGACCCACCCCCCACGAGCAGTACTTC; CDR3 protein: CASSPGPTPHEQYF